A single sample is the source of the 15 T cell receptor beta chains below, sequenced in a study of T cell clonality in common variable immunodeficiency. Repertoires were generated with immunoSEQ multiplex PCR, while TCRdb's copy carries only in-frame clones and drops some. Found here are tens of thousands of clones, no singletons; the ten largest cover about 6.5%. The material sequenced was peripheral blood mononuclear cells. The source is a person aged 18 to 75 in good health.

This clone was counted many times. The CDR3 bases that were read are TGTGCCATCAGTGAGCCCCCTCCCTCCTACGAG. This translates into CAISEPPPSYE. The complete CDR3 reads CAISEPPPSYEQYF. This chain uses TRBV10-3 with TRBJ2-7; D remains unclear. Read sequence stops 3 residues before the CDR3 end, and the germline J gene provides the missing end. Germline assignment: CDR1 ENHRY and CDR2 SYGVKD. This CDR3 region has 14 residues. Trimming took off 2 bases at V and 0 bases at J, with 8 bases between the two ends.

This clone was found a few times. Read data end 3 residues before the CDR3 end; the end is taken from the germline J gene. The chain couples TRBV16 to TRBJ2-7; 8 bases match TRBD1. CDR3 length: 14 residues. Germline CDR1 is KGHSY and CDR2 is FQNENV. J was trimmed by 4 bases and V by 2 bases; bases with no gene match: 4. This CDR3 is CASSQGTGPYEQYF. The sequenced part of the CDR3 DNA is TGTGCCAGCAGCCAAGGGACAGGCCCTTACGAG.

In regard to this clone: A read error may account for a junction end that differs from germline. The read falls 3 residues short of the CDR3 end, and the missing part is taken from the germline J gene. Other nucleotide sequences from this sample produce the same CDR3. The J gene is TRBJ1-3, the V gene TRBV7-9; TRBD1 might be the D (6 bases). The CDR3 length is 14 residues. Germline V gives CDR1 SEHNR, CDR2 FQNEAQ (reference sequence). CDR3 residues: CASSSQGSGNTIYF. The DNA read from the CDR3 is TGTGCCAGCAGCTCACAGGGTTCTGGAAACACG.

The table lists this clone with a few counts. The read finishes 3 residues shy of the CDR3 end, and the germline J gene is used to complete it. This chain links TRBV19 with TRBJ2-2; D could derive from TRBD1 or TRBD2 (5 bases each). This CDR3 is built from 15 residues. Germline loops: CDR1 LNHDA, CDR2 SQIVND (reference sequence). The CDR3 sequence: CASSIGQGVGEKLFF. CDR3 DNA, as far as it was read: TGTGCCAGTAGTATTGGGCAGGGTGTGGGAGAAAAG.

This clone was recorded at least ten times. The read gets to within 3 residues of the CDR3 end, and the germline J gene fills in the rest. V usage is TRBV4-1 and J usage is TRBJ1-3; D call uncertain. Germline V gene data show CDR1 as MGHRA and CDR2 as YSYEKL. The CDR3 runs to 18 residues. The germline V and J ends were trimmed by 0 bases and 0 bases, with 15 bases remaining between them. This CDR3 is CASSQDLWAGSSGNTIYF. CDR3 DNA (partial): TGCGCCAGCAGCCAAGATCTCTGGGCCGGTAGCTCTGGAAACACC.

This clone has only a few counts. The sequence runs out 3 residues before the end of the CDR3; the remainder is reconstructed from the germline J gene. The V and J genes are TRBV18 and TRBJ2-3; TRBD2 is a possible D gene (7 bases). Germline CDR1 KGHSH, CDR2 LQKENI. The CDR3 consists of 13 residues. The CDR3: CASSARGQETQYF. Incomplete CDR3 DNA: TGTGCCAGCTCAGCGCGGGGGCAAGAGACG.

The sample holds many counts of this clone. The sequenced CDR3 bases are TGTGCCAGCAGCCAAGTCGTTTCAGGGGAGTATGGC. Protein: CASSQVVSGEYG. From start to end, the CDR3 is CASSQVVSGEYGYTF. The chain recombines TRBV4-2 with TRBJ1-2, with D possibly TRBD1 on 6 matching bases. Sequencing ends 3 residues short of the CDR3 end; the germline J gene provides the rest. Per the germline V gene, CDR1 is LGHNA and CDR2 is YNFKEQ. CDR3 length: 15 residues. V was shortened by 1 base and J by 5 bases, with 14 bases between the two germline ends.

This clone has ten or more counts. The CDR3 goes on 3 residues after the read ends, and that part is filled in from the germline J gene. The V and J genes are TRBV5-1 and TRBJ1-3; 7 bases fit TRBD1. From germline, CDR1 is SGHRS and CDR2 YFSETQ. This CDR3 comprises 15 residues. The ends lost 2 bases at V and 2 bases at J; junction bases unmatched: 4. CDR3 amino acids: CASSLQGNPGNTIYF. Partial CDR3 DNA: TGCGCCAGCAGCTTACAGGGGAATCCTGGAAACACC.

This clone has ten or more counts. Coverage ceases 3 residues before the CDR3 finishes, and the germline J gene fills in the end. This chain links TRBV5-6 with TRBJ1-5, with a possible D match to TRBD1 (5 bases). Trimming removed 7 bases at V and 2 bases at J, with 16 bases between. Germline V lookup: CDR1 SGHDT, CDR2 YYEEEE. The CDR3 extends over 15 amino acids. CDR3 DNA, as far as it was read: TGTGCCAGCTTTGGGGGGGGACCGGGCAATCAGCCC. This translates into CASFGGGPGNQP. The whole CDR3 protein reads CASFGGGPGNQPQHF.

In its sample, this clone was seen many times. The read ends 3 residues shy of where the CDR3 ends; the end is completed using the germline J gene. Other DNA sequences within the sample encode an identical CDR3. J is TRBJ1-2 and V is TRBV5-1; TRBD1 matches 8 bases. The J segment lost 6 bases and the V segment lost 3 bases, leaving 4 bases of the junction unmatched. Germline CDR1 SGHRS, CDR2 YFSETQ. The CDR3 runs 13 residues. CDR3 residues: CASSSTGENGYTF. The DNA read from the CDR3 is TGCGCCAGCAGCTCGACAGGGGAAAATGGC.

A remark on this clone: The read terminates 3 residues before the CDR3 end, so the remaining end is supplied by the germline J gene. This chain joins TRBV30 and TRBJ1-1; D gene ambiguous. Germline loops: CDR1 GTSNPN, CDR2 SVGIG (reference sequence). The CDR3 extends over 14 amino acids. CDR3 bases read: TGTGCCTGGGCGGGTACCTTCCTCACAGATACG. Translating gives CAWAGTFLTDT. The CDR3 in its entirety is CAWAGTFLTDTAFF.

This clone has at least ten counts. The CDR3 end is not reached by the read, which stops 3 residues before it; the germline J gene fills it in. V gene TRBV7-9 combines with J gene TRBJ1-3; D may be TRBD1 (5 bases). From germline, CDR1 is SEHNR and CDR2 FQNEAQ (reference sequence). V lost 5 bases to trimming and J lost 4 bases, with 15 bases between them. The CDR3 spans 15 residues. CDR3 loop: CASSPPGRVGNTIYF. CDR3 DNA, as far as it was read: TGTGCCAGCAGCCCACCGGGCAGGGTAGGAAACACC. The full variable domain, completed using reference TRBV7-9 and TRBJ1-3, is DTGVSQNPRHKITKRGQNVTFRCDPISEHNRLYWYRQTLGQGPEFLTYFQNEAQLEKSRLLSDRFSAERPKGSFSTLEIQRTEQGDSAMYLCASSPPGRVGNTIYFGEGSWLTVV.

Concerning this clone itself: At one end the junction does not follow the germline gene, possibly because of a read error. The read ends 3 residues before the CDR3 terminus; that terminus is restored from the germline J gene. The same CDR3 can be traced to other DNA sequences in this sample. The chain combines TRBV6-4 with TRBJ1-3; D is unresolved. Germline loops: CDR1 MRHNA, CDR2 SNTAGT. The CDR3 has 15 residues. CDR3 DNA (partial): TGTGCCAGCAGTGACCGCCAGGCCTCTGGAAACACG. It encodes CASSDRQASGNT. The whole CDR3 sequence reads CASSDRQASGNTIYF.

This clone was seen at least ten times. The CDR3 end is not reached by the read, which stops 3 residues before it; the germline J gene fills it in. Other nucleotide sequences from this sample produce the same CDR3. The V call is TRBV4-2, the J call TRBJ2-1, with 11 bases aligning to TRBD2. CDR3 size: 15 residues. CDR1 LGHNA and CDR2 YNFKEQ come from the germline V gene. The ends lost 0 bases at V and 6 bases at J; junction bases unmatched: 1. The CDR3 sequence is CASSQDSGGANEQFF. The part of the CDR3 DNA that was read is TGTGCCAGCAGCCAAGATAGCGGGGGGGCCAATGAG.

This clone was observed many times. The CDR3 extends 3 residues past the end of the read, so its final part is completed from the germline J gene. The chain employs TRBV2 and TRBJ1-6; 7 nucleotides align to TRBD1. Germline V gene sequence: CDR1 SNHLY, CDR2 FYNNEI. Losses at the gene ends were 6 bases for V and 9 bases for J; bases not matched to a gene: 11. The CDR3 is 15 residues long. This chain's CDR3 is CASRPRVGGGSPLHF. CDR3 DNA, as far as it was read: TGTGCCAGCAGGCCTAGGGTAGGGGGCGGTTCACCC.